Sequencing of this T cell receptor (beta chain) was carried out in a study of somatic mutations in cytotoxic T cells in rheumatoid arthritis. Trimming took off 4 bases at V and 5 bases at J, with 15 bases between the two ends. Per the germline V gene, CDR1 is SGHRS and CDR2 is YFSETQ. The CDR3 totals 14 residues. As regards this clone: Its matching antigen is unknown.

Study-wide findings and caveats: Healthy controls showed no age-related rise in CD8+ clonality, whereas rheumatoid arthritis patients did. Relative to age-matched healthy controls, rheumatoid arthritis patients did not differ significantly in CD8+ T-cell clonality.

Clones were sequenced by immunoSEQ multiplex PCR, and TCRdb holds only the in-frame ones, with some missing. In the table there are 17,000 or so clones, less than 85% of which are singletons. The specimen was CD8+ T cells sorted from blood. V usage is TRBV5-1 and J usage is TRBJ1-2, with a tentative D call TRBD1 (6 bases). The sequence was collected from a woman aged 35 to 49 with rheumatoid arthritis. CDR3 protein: CASSISDSLYGYTF. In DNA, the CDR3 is TGCGCCAGCAGCATCTCGGACAGCTTATATGGCTACACCTTC.